One sample yielded the 15 T cell receptor beta chains listed below, sequenced in a study of long-term antiretroviral therapy in people with HIV. Sequencing relied on immunoSEQ assay v3.0, run at survey level. Clones were sequenced by immunoSEQ multiplex PCR, and TCRdb holds only the in-frame ones, with some missing. The sample shows 35,000 or so clones, 83% of them seen only once. This sample comprised unsorted PBMCs, obtained 0.4 years before starting antiretroviral therapy. These receptors were obtained from a man in his late teens or twenties with HIV.

The J gene is TRBJ2-7, the V gene TRBV5-6; D is possibly TRBD1 (6 bases). This CDR3 contains 14 residues. Germline V gene lookup returns CDR1 SGHDT and CDR2 YYEEEE. Trimming took off 4 bases at V and 3 bases at J, with 14 bases between the two ends. The CDR3, as DNA: TGTGCCAGCAGCCCCGGTTGGGGGCTCTACGAGCAGTACTTC. Its protein product is CASSPGWGLYEQYF.

The chain combines TRBV6-1 with TRBJ2-7; 8 bases fit TRBD1. With V trimmed by 3 bases and J by 7 bases, 8 bases remained unmatched. CDR1 is MNHNS, CDR2 SASEGT, per germline. CDR3 length: 14 residues. The CDR3 nucleotides are TGTGCCAGCAGTGACTTCCAGGGGGCGCGAGAGCAGTACTTC. The encoded protein is CASSDFQGAREQYF.

The chain combines TRBV7-9 with TRBJ2-7; 13 bases are shared with TRBD2. The ends lost 3 bases at V and 4 bases at J; junction bases unmatched: 15. The CDR3 spans 19 residues. Germline V gene lookup returns CDR1 SEHNR and CDR2 FQNEAQ (reference sequence). The CDR3 protein is CASSFWGPEGLAGPYEQYF. The DNA of the CDR3 is TGTGCCAGCAGCTTTTGGGGCCCGGAGGGACTAGCGGGGCCGTACGAGCAGTACTTC. The variable domain in full, completed from reference TRBV7-9 and TRBJ2-7, reads DTGVSQNPRHKITKRGQNVTFRCDPISEHNRLYWYRQTLGQGPEFLTYFQNEAQLEKSRLLSDRFSAERPKGSFSTLEIQRTEQGDSAMYLCASSFWGPEGLAGPYEQYFGPGTRLTVT.

This clone was counted only a few times. The chain joins TRBV2 to TRBJ1-2; D is unresolved. The CDR3 is 14 amino acids. Deletions cut 4 bases from V and 2 bases from J, with 11 bases between. Germline CDR1 SNHLY, CDR2 FYNNEI. The CDR3 protein is CASSGHGFNYGYTF. The CDR3 region has the DNA TGTGCCAGCAGTGGACACGGGTTCAACTATGGCTACACCTTC.

The V call is TRBV27, the J call TRBJ1-4; 8 bases match TRBD1. J lost 0 bases, V lost 5 bases, and 8 bases had no gene match. Germline-derived CDR1 and CDR2 are MNHEY and SMNVEV (reference sequence). This CDR3 comprises 17 residues. The CDR3 protein is CASSLGQVYSTNEKLFF. In DNA form, the CDR3 reads TGTGCCAGCAGTCTGGGACAGGTGTATTCAACTAATGAAAAACTGTTTTTT.

The chain carries TRBV7-2 and TRBJ1-5, with a tentative D call TRBD1 (6 bases). This CDR3 region has 14 residues. Germline V gene lookup returns CDR1 SGHTA and CDR2 FQGNSA. Trimming took off 1 base at V and 2 bases at J, with 6 bases between the two ends. CDR3 in amino acids: CASSLGTGNQPQHF. The CDR3 DNA reads as TGTGCCAGCAGCTTAGGGACAGGCAATCAGCCCCAGCATTTT. The full variable domain, its missing parts supplied by reference TRBV7-2 and TRBJ1-5, is GAGVSQSPSNKVTEKGKDVELRCDPISGHTALYWYRQSLGQGLEFLIYFQGNSAPDKSGLPSDRFSAERTGGSVSTLTIQRTQQEDSAVYLCASSLGTGNQPQHFGDGTRLSIL.

The CDR3 spells CASSFHTRNEQFF. In DNA, the CDR3 is TGTGCCAGCAGTTTTCATACGAGGAATGAGCAGTTCTTC. This rearrangement joins TRBV28 to TRBJ2-1; D call uncertain. V shed 3 bases and J shed 7 bases, with 10 bases lying between them. The length of the CDR3 is 13 residues. The germline V gene has CDR1 MDHEN and CDR2 SYDVKM.

The chain couples TRBV2 to TRBJ2-3; TRBD1 agrees at 8 bases. V trimming: 6 bases; J trimming: 0 bases; junction bases outside the gene matches: 8. Germline CDR1 SNHLY, CDR2 FYNNEI. The CDR3 length is 16 residues. The CDR3 loop reads CASSAGTGSSTDTQYF. The CDR3 bases are TGTGCCAGCAGCGCCGGGACAGGCTCTAGCACAGATACGCAGTATTTT.

This sequence joins TRBV7-9 and TRBJ1-2; TRBD1 might be the D (5 bases). The V end lost 5 bases, the J end lost 5 bases, and 12 bases lay between the germline ends. This CDR3 has 13 amino acids. Germline V CDR1 and CDR2: SEHNR, FQNEAQ (reference sequence). CDR3 bases: TGTGCCAGCAGCCAAGGGGTAATGTATGGCTACACCTTC. Its translation is CASSQGVMYGYTF.

The rearrangement links TRBV6-5 to TRBJ1-5; D perhaps matches TRBD1 (5 bases). CDR3 length: 13 residues. Trimming shortened V by 5 bases and J by 2 bases, and 7 bases separated the two germline ends. CDR1 and CDR2 from the germline V gene are MNHEY and SVGAGI. CDR3 nucleotides: TGTGCCAGCAGTGACAGTCGCAATCAGCCCCAGCATTTT. Translation gives CASSDSRNQPQHF.

The V gene is TRBV7-9, the J gene TRBJ2-7; tentatively, D is TRBD1 or TRBD2 (5 bases each). The germline V and J ends were trimmed by 1 base and 3 bases, with 13 bases remaining between them. Germline V CDR1 and CDR2: SEHNR, FQNEAQ (reference sequence). The CDR3 runs to 15 residues. The CDR3 spells CASSLVRGSYYEQYF. The CDR3 coding sequence is TGTGCCAGCAGCTTAGTTCGGGGCAGTTACTACGAGCAGTACTTC.

The chain is built from TRBV4-1 and TRBJ2-5; D perhaps matches TRBD1 (6 bases). V lost 4 bases to trimming and J lost 2 bases, with 14 bases between them. CDR1 and CDR2 from the germline V gene are MGHRA and YSYEKL. There are 15 residues in the CDR3. The CDR3 loop is CASSPRTAKQETQYF. For the CDR3, the DNA is TGCGCCAGCAGCCCCCGGACAGCTAAACAAGAGACCCAGTACTTC.

CDR3 coding DNA: TGTGCCAGCAGCCCCTTCCGGGACAGGTTGTACGAGCAGTACTTC. Translated: CASSPFRDRLYEQYF. The chain carries TRBV6-6 and TRBJ2-7; 8 positions agree with TRBD1. Germline V gene sequence: CDR1 MNHNY, CDR2 SVGAGI (reference sequence). After removal of 6 bases from V and 4 bases from J, the junction contained 11 bases not matched to a gene. The CDR3 is made up of 15 amino acids.

The rearrangement links TRBV7-2 to TRBJ2-5; TRBD2 aligns across 9 bases. This CDR3 comprises 16 residues. Germline V gene lookup returns CDR1 SGHTA and CDR2 FQGNSA. Trimming cost V 2 bases and J 4 bases; bases outside gene matches: 8. The CDR3 loop is CASSLTASGNGETQYF. CDR3 nucleotide sequence: TGTGCCAGCAGCTTAACGGCTAGCGGGAACGGAGAGACCCAGTACTTC. Filled out from reference TRBV7-2 and TRBJ2-5, the complete variable domain reads GAGVSQSPSNKVTEKGKDVELRCDPISGHTALYWYRQSLGQGLEFLIYFQGNSAPDKSGLPSDRFSAERTGGSVSTLTIQRTQQEDSAVYLCASSLTASGNGETQYFGPGTRLLVL.

This chain joins TRBV13 and TRBJ2-5; 12 bases are shared with TRBD2. The junction had 5 bases not matched to a gene; V was cut back by 2 bases and J by 1 base. This CDR3 region has 17 residues. CDR1 and CDR2 from the germline V gene are PRHDT and FYEKMQ (reference sequence). The CDR3 region has the DNA TGTGCCAGCAGCTTACTCGGGACTAGCGGGCCCCAAGAGACCCAGTACTTC. This gives the protein CASSLLGTSGPQETQYF.